A single sample gave rise to the 28 T cell receptor beta chains below, sequenced in a study of cytomegalovirus exposure and HLA in healthy donors. PCR amplification relied on 60 Vbeta primers (plus 13 Jbeta primers). Profiling relied on immunoSEQ multiplex PCR, and the TCRdb table lists in-frame clones only, not all of them. The top ten hold roughly a quarter of the sample, which has some 90,000 clones, 60% to 80% seen once. Sequencing was carried out using PBMCs. The receptors originated from a woman aged 45-65 years in good health and CMV-seropositive.

This chain joins TRBV2 and TRBJ1-2, with 8 bases fitting TRBD1. With V trimmed by 5 bases and J by 4 bases, 15 bases remained unmatched. Germline assignment: CDR1 SNHLY and CDR2 FYNNEI. The length of the CDR3 is 17 residues. The CDR3, as DNA: TGTGCCAGCAGTAGGGAGCGACAGGGGAATCGTAGCTATGGCTACACCTTC. It specifies CASSRERQGNRSYGYTF. The full variable domain, completed using reference TRBV2 and TRBJ1-2, is EPEVTQTPSHQVTQMGQEVILRCVPISNHLYFYWYRQILGQKVEFLVSFYNNEISEKSEIFDDQFSVERPDGSNFTLKIRSTKLEDSAMYFCASSRERQGNRSYGYTFGSGTRLTVV.

This clone was found once. This chain links TRBV6-5 with TRBJ2-2, with 7 bases that match TRBD1. Germline V gene data show CDR1 as MNHEY and CDR2 as SVGAGI. J gave up 6 bases and V 10 bases, and 8 bases lay outside the gene matches. The CDR3 totals 13 residues. CDR3 nucleotide sequence: TGTGCCACCACGACAGGGTCCCCCGGGGAGCTGTTTTTT. This gives the protein CATTTGSPGELFF.

The table lists this clone with a few counts. The V and J genes are TRBV6-1 and TRBJ1-5; TRBD1 is a possible D gene (6 bases). Trimming pared 3 bases from V and 2 bases from J, leaving 14 bases between. CDR3 size: 16 residues. Germline assignment: CDR1 MNHNS and CDR2 SASEGT. This chain's CDR3 is CASSDWEGGGNQPQHF. In nucleotides, the CDR3 is TGTGCCAGCAGTGATTGGGAGGGGGGTGGCAATCAGCCCCAGCATTTT.

V is TRBV19 and J is TRBJ1-1, with D possibly TRBD1 on 5 matching bases. Germline values: CDR1 LNHDA, CDR2 SQIVND (reference sequence). The length of the CDR3 is 13 residues. Trimming cost V 1 base and J 5 bases, with 8 bases left between them. The DNA of the CDR3 is TGTGCCAGTAGTATAGGGGGACTGACTGAAGCTTTCTTT. Amino acids: CASSIGGLTEAFF.

The chain joins TRBV10-1 to TRBJ2-2; D perhaps matches TRBD1 (5 bases). The CDR3 runs 13 residues. CDR1 is WNHNN, CDR2 SYGVQD, per germline (reference sequence). Between the trimmed V and J ends, which lost 5 bases and 6 bases, there was a span of 10 bases. The CDR3 sequence: CASSSRVAGELFF. CDR3 DNA sequence: TGCGCCAGCAGTTCCAGGGTAGCCGGGGAGCTGTTTTTT.

CDR3 coding DNA: TGTGCCAGCAGTTATTTCGGGACAGGGGATCAGCCCCAGCATTTT. It encodes CASSYFGTGDQPQHF. The chain couples TRBV6-9 to TRBJ1-5; TRBD1 matches 10 bases. V was clipped by 1 base and J by 5 bases; unmatched bases: 2. This CDR3 is 15 amino acids long. CDR1 MNHGY and CDR2 SVAAGI come from the germline V gene.

V gene TRBV2 combines with J gene TRBJ2-1; 8 nucleotides line up with TRBD2. The CDR3 length is 14 residues. CDR1 SNHLY and CDR2 FYNNEI come from the germline V gene. After removal of 5 bases from V and 4 bases from J, the junction contained 4 bases not matched to a gene. CDR3 residues: CASSRRGVYNEQFF. In nucleotides, the CDR3 is TGTGCCAGCAGTAGGCGGGGGGTGTACAATGAGCAGTTCTTC.

This rearrangement joins TRBV10-3 to TRBJ2-3; the D gene is possibly TRBD2 (7 bases). The CDR3 is made up of 16 amino acids. CDR1 is ENHRY, CDR2 SYGVKD, per germline. Trimming took off 0 bases at V and 1 base at J, with 11 bases between the two ends. The CDR3, as DNA: TGTGCCATCAGTGAGTCAGGGGGGGGCCGCACAGATACGCAGTATTTT. Residues: CAISESGGGRTDTQYF.

This chain joins TRBV9 and TRBJ2-3; D gene uncertain. Germline V gene data show CDR1 as SGDLS and CDR2 as YYNGEE. Trimming stripped 0 bases from V and 2 bases from J, with 10 bases between. The CDR3 runs 15 residues. The CDR3 here is CASSVGGRNTDTQYF. The CDR3 DNA is TGTGCCAGCAGCGTAGGCGGAAGGAACACAGATACGCAGTATTTT.

The V and J genes are TRBV18 and TRBJ1-1; D gene ambiguous. This CDR3 has 15 residues. Per germline, CDR1 KGHSH and CDR2 LQKENI. Trimming removed 0 bases from V and 1 base from J, with 9 bases in between. The CDR3 loop is CASSPPTASNTEAFF. CDR3 bases: TGTGCCAGCTCACCACCCACAGCTTCGAACACTGAAGCTTTCTTT.

V is TRBV10-1 and J is TRBJ2-3, with 7 bases aligning to TRBD2. CDR3 length: 14 residues. Germline CDR1 WNHNN, CDR2 SYGVQD (reference sequence). V gave up 6 bases and J gave up 4 bases; unmatched junction bases: 7. CDR3 in DNA: TGCGCCAGCAGCCCAAGCGGGGCCTCAGATACGCAGTATTTT. This sequence encodes CASSPSGASDTQYF.

The rearrangement links TRBV9 to TRBJ1-2; D is possibly TRBD1 (5 bases). This CDR3 region has 16 residues. Germline V lookup: CDR1 SGDLS, CDR2 YYNGEE. V was pared by 0 bases and J by 7 bases, with 19 bases between. CDR3 in DNA: TGTGCCAGCAGCGTAGGAGGCGGGGGAAGGGCAGGTGGCTACACCTTC. Translation: CASSVGGGGRAGGYTF.

V and J are TRBV5-6 and TRBJ2-7, with D perhaps matching TRBD1 (6 bases). Germline CDR1 SGHDT, CDR2 YYEEEE. This CDR3 spans 13 amino acids. Deletions cut 5 bases from V and 0 bases from J, with 9 bases between. The CDR3 is CASRTGHSYEQYF. The CDR3 DNA reads TGTGCCAGCAGGACGGGACACTCCTACGAGCAGTACTTC.

The chain joins TRBV19 to TRBJ1-5, with 8 bases lining up with TRBD1. The ends lost 5 bases at V and 9 bases at J; junction bases unmatched: 12. The CDR3 runs to 15 residues. Germline CDR1 LNHDA, CDR2 SQIVND (reference sequence). The CDR3 loop reads CASSLIEAQGGPQHF. CDR3 nucleotides: TGTGCCAGTAGTCTAATCGAGGCACAGGGGGGGCCCCAGCATTTT.

This chain uses TRBV2 with TRBJ1-4; D is undetermined. Per the germline V gene, CDR1 is SNHLY and CDR2 is FYNNEI. V was pared by 6 bases and J by 2 bases, with 13 bases between. The CDR3 length is 15 residues. In DNA form, the CDR3 reads TGTGCCAGCAGCCGTCTTGTTAGCACTAATGAAAAACTGTTTTTT. Translating gives CASSRLVSTNEKLFF.

V is TRBV7-3 and J is TRBJ1-4; 10 bases fit TRBD1. Germline assignment: CDR1 SGHTA and CDR2 FQGTGA. The CDR3 is 14 amino acids. Trimming took 5 bases from V and 7 from J; bases not matched to a gene: 4. The CDR3 DNA follows: TGTGCCAGCAGCCAGGACAGGGGGAGTGAAAAACTGTTTTTT. This translates into CASSQDRGSEKLFF. Filled out from reference TRBV7-3 and TRBJ1-4, the complete variable domain reads GAGVSQTPSNKVTEKGKYVELRCDPISGHTALYWYRQSLGQGPEFLIYFQGTGAADDSGLPNDRFFAVRPEGSVSTLKIQRTERGDSAVYLCASSQDRGSEKLFFGSGTQLSVL.

The CDR3 DNA reads as TGTGCCAGCAGTCCAACTCGACAGCGCACAGATACGCAGTATTTT. The encoded protein is CASSPTRQRTDTQYF. This chain uses TRBV6-5 with TRBJ2-3; tentatively, D is TRBD1 (5 bases). V lost 5 bases and J 1 base, leaving 13 bases between the germline ends. The CDR3 length is 15 residues. Germline CDR1 and CDR2: MNHEY and SVGAGI.

The chain uses TRBV5-1 and TRBJ2-2; TRBD2 matches at 12 bases. The CDR3 spans 17 residues. Germline V CDR1 and CDR2: SGHRS, YFSETQ. J lost 4 bases, V lost 3 bases, and 7 bases had no gene match. CDR3 DNA: TGCGCCAGCAGCTGGGATCTAGCGGGGGGGCCCACCGGGGAGCTGTTTTTT. This translates into CASSWDLAGGPTGELFF.

The chain uses TRBV4-1 and TRBJ2-3; 8 bases align to TRBD1. From germline, CDR1 is MGHRA and CDR2 YSYEKL. J lost 6 bases, V lost 5 bases, and 7 bases had no gene match. This CDR3 has 14 residues. The CDR3 sequence is CASSIGDRGDTQYF. CDR3 DNA sequence: TGCGCCAGCAGCATAGGCGACAGGGGTGATACGCAGTATTTT.

This chain links TRBV27 with TRBJ1-2, with D hard to call. CDR3 length: 13 residues. Germline CDR1 MNHEY, CDR2 SMNVEV (reference sequence). Trimming pared 10 bases from V and 3 bases from J, leaving 15 bases between. The CDR3: CATPKERDYGYTF. The CDR3 nucleotides are TGTGCCACCCCAAAGGAGAGAGACTATGGCTACACCTTC.

This sequence joins TRBV7-2 and TRBJ2-7; D gene unclear. V lost 5 bases and J lost 4, with 9 bases in between. Per the germline V gene, CDR1 is SGHTA and CDR2 is FQGNSA. The length of the CDR3 is 12 residues. The CDR3 coding sequence is TGTGCCAGCAGCCTCATTGCGTACGAGCAGTACTTC. Translating gives CASSLIAYEQYF.

The CDR3 here is CASSTAGVTDTQYF. The CDR3, as DNA: TGTGCCAGCAGTACAGCGGGAGTTACAGATACGCAGTATTTT. The chain uses TRBV6-6 and TRBJ2-3, with 8 bases identical to TRBD2. Trimming took 5 bases from V and 3 from J; bases not matched to a gene: 4. CDR1 and CDR2 from the germline V gene are MNHNY and SVGAGI (reference sequence). CDR3 length: 14 amino acids.

This chain uses TRBV18 with TRBJ1-3; 10 bases are shared with TRBD1. The V gene's germline CDR1 is KGHSH and CDR2 LQKENI. V gave up 6 bases and J gave up 0 bases; unmatched junction bases: 5. The CDR3 is 16 residues long. The CDR3 reads CASSWDRGHSGNTIYF. DNA of the CDR3: TGTGCCAGCTCCTGGGACAGGGGACACTCTGGAAACACCATATATTTT.

For this clone: The germline gene is not matched at one end of the junction; a read error may be the cause. The CDR3 coding sequence is TGTGCTAGCAGCCCCGGCCCCACAGGGCTCTCTGGAAACACCATATATTTT. Translated: CASSPGPTGLSGNTIYF. J is TRBJ1-3 and V is TRBV7-7, with TRBD1 as a possible D gene (6 bases). The CDR3 contains 17 residues. CDR1 is SSHAT, CDR2 FNYEAQ, per germline (reference sequence).

This clone has a single count. The chain is built from TRBV30 and TRBJ1-3; possible D gene TRBD1, 6 bases. Germline V gene data show CDR1 as GTSNPN and CDR2 as SVGIG (reference sequence). There are 18 residues in the CDR3. With 0 bases removed from V and 3 bases from J, the gap between germline ends came to 21 bases. The CDR3 coding sequence is TGTGCCTGGAGTGTTGGGGCAGGGGCCCAGTTCCTTGGAAACACCATATATTTT. Amino acids: CAWSVGAGAQFLGNTIYF.

This clone was seen just once. This chain joins TRBV9 and TRBJ1-2; 9 positions match TRBD1. The germline gives CDR1 SGDLS, CDR2 YYNGEE. The V and J ends lost 4 bases and 1 base, in that order; junction bases with no gene match: 5. This CDR3 is built from 15 residues. This chain's CDR3 is CASSPQTGGNYGYTF. The CDR3 region has the DNA TGTGCCAGCAGCCCCCAGACAGGGGGTAACTATGGCTACACCTTC. The full variable domain, with the rest looked up from reference TRBV9 and TRBJ1-2, is DSGVTQTPKHLITATGQRVTLRCSPRSGDLSVYWYQQSLDQGLQFLIQYYNGEERAKGNILERFSAQQFPDLHSELNLSSLELGDSALYFCASSPQTGGNYGYTFGSGTRLTVV.

CDR3 in amino acids: CATSRDSPGLAGVWQYF. CDR3 in DNA: TGTGCCACCAGCAGAGATTCCCCGGGACTAGCGGGAGTGTGGCAGTATTTT. The chain is built from TRBV15 and TRBJ2-3; 14 bases map to TRBD2. CDR1 LNHNV and CDR2 YYDKDF come from the germline V gene (reference sequence). This CDR3 comprises 17 residues. V was pared by 0 bases and J by 11 bases, with 10 bases of the junction left unmatched. The complete variable domain, with remaining parts taken from reference TRBV15 and TRBJ2-3, reads DAMVIQNPRYQVTQFGKPVTLSCSQTLNHNVMYWYQQKSSQAPKLLFHYYDKDFNNEADTPDNFQSRRPNTSFCFLDIRSPGLGDTAMYLCATSRDSPGLAGVWQYFGPGTRLTVL.

This rearrangement joins TRBV7-9 to TRBJ1-2, with 7 bases matching TRBD1. The CDR3 sequence is 15 residues long. Trimming at V came to 0 bases and at J to 8 bases, leaving 9 bases not matched to a gene. From germline, CDR1 is SEHNR and CDR2 FQNEAQ (reference sequence). As DNA, the CDR3 is TGTGCCAGCAGCTTAGCGTCGACAGGGTTGGACGGCTACACCTTC. Protein sequence: CASSLASTGLDGYTF.